One and the same sample provided the 5 T cell receptor beta chains below, sequenced in a study of human T cells and chemical hapten exposure (dated by TCRdb to the early 2020s). The library was obtained by RACE. The sequencing machine was a NextSeq 500. Through fastp at Q25 and MiXCR, TCRdb rebuilt clones from the public reads, retaining in-frame beta chains. Merged by CDR3 protein, the rows form single entries marked with the most common genes and DNA. The sample data list nearly 55,000 distinct CDR3 sequences, and 9.5% to 10% of these were observed just once. The ten largest clonotypes hold 1.5% to 2% of the sample. Read against the paper, the sample's time point label means: patch test 2, 6 weeks after DPC sensitization. What the treatment or condition label conveys for this sample: therapeutic diphenylcyclopropenone sensitization with weekly scalp DPC. Sequenced material: whole blood, taken in connection with sensitization to the hapten diphenylcyclopropenone (DPC). Receptors originate from a woman in her forties or fifties with alopecia areata. Some clones in this sample may be carry-over from other donors' samples.

This clonotype was counted ten times or more. V gene TRBV3-1 combines with J gene TRBJ1-2, with 10 bases identical to TRBD1. CDR1 is LGHDT, CDR2 YNNKEL, per germline (reference sequence). The CDR3 runs 17 residues. The ends lost 1 base at V and 8 bases at J; junction bases unmatched: 13. CDR3 nucleotide sequence: TGTGCCAGCAGCCAAGGCTGGGCGGGACAGGGGTCGAGCGGCTACACCTTC. It codes for CASSQGWAGQGSSGYTF. Using reference TRBV3-1 and TRBJ1-2 for the parts outside the CDR3, the full variable domain is DTAVSQTPKYLVTQMGNDKSIKCEQNLGHDTMYWYKQDSKKFLKIMFSYNNKELIINETVPNRFSPKSPDKAHLNLHINSLELGDSAVYFCASSQGWAGQGSSGYTFGSGTRLTVV.

This clonotype appeared many times. The gene calls are TRBV6-6 and TRBJ1-5; unclear D gene. From germline, CDR1 is MNHNY and CDR2 SVGAGI (reference sequence). The CDR3 is 12 residues long. V lost 4 bases, J lost 4 bases, and 5 bases lay in between. CDR3 amino acids: CASSFSNQPQHF. The CDR3 nucleotides read TGTGCCAGCAGTTTCTCAAATCAGCCCCAGCATTTT.

This chain joins TRBV10-2 and TRBJ1-3, with D perhaps TRBD1 (5 bases). V lost 3 bases and J lost 2, with 5 bases in between. CDR3 length: 13 residues. CDR1 and CDR2 from the germline V gene are WSHSY and SAAADI. This CDR3 reads CASSEQAGNTIYF. The DNA for the CDR3 is TGCGCCAGCAGTGAACAGGCTGGAAACACCATATATTTT.

J is TRBJ1-1 and V is TRBV20-1; TRBD1 matches at 9 bases. The germline CDR1 and CDR2 sequences are DFQATT and SNEGSKA (reference sequence). The CDR3 runs to 11 residues. After removal of 4 bases from V and 11 bases from J, the junction contained 5 bases not matched to a gene. The DNA for the CDR3 is TGCAGTGCTACCGGACAGGGGCGGGCTTTCTTT. This gives the protein CSATGQGRAFF.

This clonotype has only a few counts. The chain joins TRBV18 to TRBJ2-3; no clear D. Germline V gene lookup returns CDR1 KGHSH and CDR2 LQKENI. The CDR3 totals 13 residues. V was trimmed by 1 base and J by 5 bases, leaving 7 bases between them. This CDR3 reads CASSPRVRDTQYF. The DNA for the CDR3 is TGTGCCAGCTCACCACGGGTGAGAGATACGCAGTATTTT.